Sequencing of this T cell receptor (beta chain) was carried out in a study of spatial heterogeneity in lung cancer. Regarding time point: blood at routine non-recurrence follow-up after resection. Whole RNA came from tumor, nontumor lung or frozen PBMC and was sequenced without being sorted. V shed 2 bases, J shed 3 bases, and the junction held 15 bases outside the gene matches. The CDR3 sequence is 19 residues long. CDR1 and CDR2 from the germline V gene are LGHNA and YSLEER. This clonotype came up many times. TCRdb fed the 5' RACE reads into MiXCR, producing one record per CDR3 protein. The sample carries 20,000 to 25,000 distinct CDR3 sequences, around 9.6% recorded once.

The source was PBMCs, collected at follow-up. This TCR was sampled from a male donor with early-stage non-small cell lung cancer. The chain uses TRBV4-3 and TRBJ2-7; 11 nucleotides match TRBD1. This chain's CDR3 is CASSQLLSFPGQGDYEQYF. CDR3 bases: TGCGCCAGCAGCCAACTCCTTTCCTTCCCGGGACAGGGGGACTACGAGCAGTACTTC.